The clone carrying this T cell receptor beta chain was observed a few times. The target antigen is unknown. This record belongs to a study of identical twins. Whole-study results and caveats: Instead of following the same donors, the conclusions were based on cross-sectional statistical analysis. Within cord blood, abundant beta clonotypes carried fewer insertions, but memory repertoires showed no such trend. There was an excess of low generation probability in the out-of-frame alpha sequences that twins shared.

TCRdb passed the 5' RACE reads through MiXCR, listing each CDR3 protein once. The sample shows 1.5 million to 2 million distinct CDR3 sequences, 32% of them seen only once. Material for sequencing was cord blood. The TCR sequence derives from a newborn girl in good health.

The CDR3 nucleotides read TGTGCCAGCGAGGAGGGAACAGATACGCAGTATTTT. Protein sequence: CASEEGTDTQYF. J is TRBJ2-3 and V is TRBV7-9, with D perhaps TRBD2 (6 bases). V lost 8 bases, J lost 3 bases, and 9 bases lay in between. The CDR3 length is 12 residues. Germline CDR1 reads SEHNR; CDR2 reads FQNEAQ (reference sequence). Combining the CDR3 with reference TRBV7-9 and TRBJ2-3 gives the whole variable domain DTGVSQNPRHKITKRGQNVTFRCDPISEHNRLYWYRQTLGQGPEFLTYFQNEAQLEKSRLLSDRFSAERPKGSFSTLEIQRTEQGDSAMYLCASEEGTDTQYFGPGTRLTVL.